The rows below give T cell receptor beta chains drawn from one sample of a study of T cell repertoires in cytomegalovirus infection. For these TCRs, the target antigens are not known. MiXCR was run by TCRdb on the reads, yielding one entry per CDR3 protein. Of over 250,000 distinct CDR3 sequences listed, roughly 21% are singletons. The specimen was cultured PBMCs, collected from culture after CMV antigen stimulation. These receptors came from a human donor in good health (CMV status not recorded). Some clones in this sample may be carry-over from other donors' samples. CDR3s include the opening cysteine and the closing phenylalanine or tryptophan. The order of the fields is D gene, CDR3 length, clone size, V gene, J gene, CDR3 DNA, CDR3 protein. D genes are given only for firm matches. Rows give clone size only sometimes, using once, few, many, or a class for an expanded clone.

D: TRBD2; length: 14; size: many; V: TRBV7-2; J: TRBJ2-5; DNA: TGTGCCAGCAGCCAGCTAGCGGGAGGAGAGACCCAGTACTTC; CDR3: CASSQLAGGETQYF
D: NA; length: 15; size: few; V: TRBV6-2/TRBV6-3; J: TRBJ2-2; DNA: TGTGCCAGCGCGGGTGAACCACCAGTCACCGGGGAGCTGTTTTTT; CDR3: CASAGEPPVTGELFF
D: NA; length: 14; size: few; V: TRBV27; J: TRBJ1-1; DNA: TGTGCCAGCAGTTGGGCCGGGCCTAGGACTGAAGCTTTCTTT; CDR3: CASSWAGPRTEAFF
D: NA; length: 14; size: few; V: TRBV7-2; J: TRBJ1-3; DNA: TGTGCCAGCAGCTCGGGTACCTCTGGAAACACCATATATTTT; CDR3: CASSSGTSGNTIYF
D: NA; length: 15; size: NA; V: TRBV5-1; J: TRBJ2-7; DNA: TGCGCCAGCAGCTTGGCGGCCGGGGAAGAGTACGAGCAGTACTTC; CDR3: CASSLAAGEEYEQYF
D: NA; length: 14; size: NA; V: TRBV20-1; J: TRBJ2-1; DNA: TGCAGTGCTAAGGTCTTGACTGATTACAATGAGCAGTTCTTC; CDR3: CSAKVLTDYNEQFF
D: NA; length: 14; size: NA; V: TRBV19; J: TRBJ1-4; DNA: TGTGCCAGTAGTTTGGACGGGGCTAATGAAAAACTGTTTTTT; CDR3: CASSLDGANEKLFF
D: NA; length: 17; size: many; V: TRBV6-2/TRBV6-3; J: TRBJ2-2; DNA: TGTGCCAGCAGTAACCCCCCCCATTCACTAGCATCCGGGGAGCTGTTTTTT; CDR3: CASSNPPHSLASGELFF
D: TRBD1; length: 15; size: NA; V: TRBV27; J: TRBJ1-2; DNA: TGTGCCAGCGGTGAAACAGGGGGCAGGAGCTATGGCTACACCTTC; CDR3: CASGETGGRSYGYTF
D: TRBD2; length: 16; size: few; V: TRBV4-1; J: TRBJ2-1; DNA: TGCGCCAGCAGCCCGCTCTTTGCTAGCGGGATAAACGAGCAGTTCTTC; CDR3: CASSPLFASGINEQFF
D: NA; length: 12; size: NA; V: TRBV9; J: TRBJ2-1; DNA: TGTGCCAGCAGCAGGGGGGGGAAGGAGCAGTTCTTC; CDR3: CASSRGGKEQFF
D: TRBD2; length: 17; size: many; V: TRBV7-2; J: TRBJ2-2; DNA: TGTGCCAGCAGCTTAATGACTAGCGGGAGTAGCGCCGGGGAGCTGTTTTTT; CDR3: CASSLMTSGSSAGELFF
D: NA; length: 14; size: few; V: TRBV10-3; J: TRBJ2-3; DNA: TGTGCCATCAGGTTCGGAGTAAGCACAGATACGCAGTATTTT; CDR3: CAIRFGVSTDTQYF
D: NA; length: 17; size: NA; V: TRBV27; J: TRBJ1-4; DNA: TGTGCCAGCAGTCCGATAGGACCCATTGCAACTAATGAAAAACTGTTTTTT; CDR3: CASSPIGPIATNEKLFF
D: NA; length: 14; size: NA; V: TRBV12-3/TRBV12-4; J: TRBJ1-6; DNA: TGTGCCAGCAGTTTAAGGCGGGGTGCTTCACCCCTCCACTTT; CDR3: CASSLRRGASPLHF
D: NA; length: 15; size: once; V: TRBV20-1; J: TRBJ1-5; DNA: TGCAGTGCTAGCCGGGGGGCAGATAGCAATCAGCCCCAGCATTTT; CDR3: CSASRGADSNQPQHF
D: NA; length: 15; size: few; V: TRBV11-2; J: TRBJ2-5; DNA: TGTGCCAGCAGCTTAGTTGGCGGGGTCGATGAGACCCAGTACTTC; CDR3: CASSLVGGVDETQYF
D: NA; length: 14; size: few; V: TRBV4-1; J: TRBJ2-1; DNA: TGCGCCAGCAGCCAGGACTTCTTCAACAATGAGCAGTTCTTC; CDR3: CASSQDFFNNEQFF
D: TRBD2; length: 15; size: NA; V: TRBV5-6; J: TRBJ2-1; DNA: TGTGCCAGCAGCTTGTCGGGGGGACGGCGGGATGAGCAGTTCTTC; CDR3: CASSLSGGRRDEQFF
D: NA; length: 14; size: NA; V: TRBV9; J: TRBJ2-7; DNA: TGTGCCAGCAGCGTAGCCCAGGGTCCGTACGAGCAGTACTTC; CDR3: CASSVAQGPYEQYF
D: NA; length: 12; size: few; V: TRBV12-3/TRBV12-4; J: TRBJ1-1; DNA: TGTGCCAGCAGTTCGCCAGAGGGTGAAGCTTTCTTT; CDR3: CASSSPEGEAFF
D: TRBD2; length: 17; size: NA; V: TRBV11-2; J: TRBJ2-7; DNA: TGTGCCAGCAGCTTAGTAGCGGGATTAAACCCATCCTACGAGCAGTACTTC; CDR3: CASSLVAGLNPSYEQYF
D: TRBD2; length: 16; size: once; V: TRBV6-5; J: TRBJ2-1; DNA: TGTGCCAGCAGTTACTGGGGCGGGGGACTCAACAATGAGCAGTTCTTC; CDR3: CASSYWGGGLNNEQFF
D: NA; length: 18; size: NA; V: TRBV7-7; J: TRBJ2-3; DNA: TGTGCTAGCAGCTTAGGCGGACCCGGGTCCGGCGTTGGAGATACGCAGTATTTT; CDR3: CASSLGGPGSGVGDTQYF
D: TRBD2; length: 16; size: NA; V: TRBV6-1; J: TRBJ2-5; DNA: TGTGCCAGCAGTGAAAGAACTAGCGGGAGAGGAGAGACCCAGTACTTC; CDR3: CASSERTSGRGETQYF